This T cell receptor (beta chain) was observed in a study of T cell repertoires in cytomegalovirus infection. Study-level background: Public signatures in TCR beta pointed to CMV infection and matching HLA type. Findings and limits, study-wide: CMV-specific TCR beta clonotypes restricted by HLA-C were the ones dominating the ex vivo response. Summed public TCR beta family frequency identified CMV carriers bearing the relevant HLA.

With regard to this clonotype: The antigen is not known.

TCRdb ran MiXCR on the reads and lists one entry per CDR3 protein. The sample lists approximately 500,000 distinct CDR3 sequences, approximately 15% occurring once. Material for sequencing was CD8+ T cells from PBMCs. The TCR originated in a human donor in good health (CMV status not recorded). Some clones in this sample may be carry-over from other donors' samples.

This CDR3 reads CASSLSAPPQQENTEAFF. DNA for the CDR3: TGTGCCAGCAGCTTAAGTGCACCACCGCAGCAAGAGAACACTGAAGCTTTCTTT. V is TRBV9 and J is TRBJ1-1; D gene unclear. Between the trimmed V and J ends, which lost 4 bases and 1 base, there was a span of 23 bases. The CDR3 has 18 residues. Germline CDR1 is SGDLS and CDR2 is YYNGEE.